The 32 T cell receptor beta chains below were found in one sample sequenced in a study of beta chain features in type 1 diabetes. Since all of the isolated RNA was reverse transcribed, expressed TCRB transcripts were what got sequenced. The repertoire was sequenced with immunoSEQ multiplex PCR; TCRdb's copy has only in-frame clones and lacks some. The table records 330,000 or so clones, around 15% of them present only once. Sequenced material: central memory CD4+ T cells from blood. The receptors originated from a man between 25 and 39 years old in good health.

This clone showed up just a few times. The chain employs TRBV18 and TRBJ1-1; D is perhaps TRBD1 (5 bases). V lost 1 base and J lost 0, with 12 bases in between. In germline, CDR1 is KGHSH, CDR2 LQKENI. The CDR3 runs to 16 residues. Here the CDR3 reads CASSPHTGSLNTEAFF. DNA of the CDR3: TGTGCCAGCTCACCACATACAGGTAGCTTGAACACTGAAGCTTTCTTT.

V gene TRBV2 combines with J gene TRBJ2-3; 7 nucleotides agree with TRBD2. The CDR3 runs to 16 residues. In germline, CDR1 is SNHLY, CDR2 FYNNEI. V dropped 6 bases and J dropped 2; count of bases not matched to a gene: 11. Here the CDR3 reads CASRGGAGLITDTQYF. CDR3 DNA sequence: TGTGCCAGCAGGGGCGGAGCGGGGTTAATCACAGATACGCAGTATTTT.

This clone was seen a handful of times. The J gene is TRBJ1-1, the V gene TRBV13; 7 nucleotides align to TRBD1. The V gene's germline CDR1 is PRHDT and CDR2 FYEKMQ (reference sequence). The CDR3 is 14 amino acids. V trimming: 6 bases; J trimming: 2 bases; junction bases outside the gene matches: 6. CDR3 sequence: CASSQGQINTEAFF. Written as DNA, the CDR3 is TGTGCCAGCAGTCAGGGACAGATTAACACTGAAGCTTTCTTT.

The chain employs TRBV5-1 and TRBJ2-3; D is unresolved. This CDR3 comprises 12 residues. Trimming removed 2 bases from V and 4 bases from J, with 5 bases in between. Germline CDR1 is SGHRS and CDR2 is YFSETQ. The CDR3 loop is CASSLRADTQYF. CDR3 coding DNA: TGCGCCAGCAGCTTACGGGCAGATACGCAGTATTTT.

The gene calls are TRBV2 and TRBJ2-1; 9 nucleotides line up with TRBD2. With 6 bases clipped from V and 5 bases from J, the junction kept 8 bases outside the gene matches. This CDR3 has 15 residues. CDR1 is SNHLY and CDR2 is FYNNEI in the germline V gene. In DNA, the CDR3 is TGTGCCAGCAGACAACTAGCGGGTTTGGACAATGAGCAGTTCTTC. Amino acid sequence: CASRQLAGLDNEQFF.

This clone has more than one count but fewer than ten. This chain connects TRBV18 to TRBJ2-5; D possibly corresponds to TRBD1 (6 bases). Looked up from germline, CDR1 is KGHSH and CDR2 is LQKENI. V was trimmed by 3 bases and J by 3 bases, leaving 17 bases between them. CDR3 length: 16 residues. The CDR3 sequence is CASSPLPPGQKETQYF. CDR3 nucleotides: TGTGCCAGCTCACCTCTCCCTCCGGGACAAAAAGAGACCCAGTACTTC.

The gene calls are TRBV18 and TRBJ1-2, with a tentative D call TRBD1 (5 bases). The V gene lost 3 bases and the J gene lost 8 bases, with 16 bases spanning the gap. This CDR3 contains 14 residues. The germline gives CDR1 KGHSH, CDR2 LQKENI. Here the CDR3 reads CASSPDVRDYGYTF. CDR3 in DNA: TGTGCCAGCTCACCCGATGTCAGGGATTACGGCTACACCTTC.

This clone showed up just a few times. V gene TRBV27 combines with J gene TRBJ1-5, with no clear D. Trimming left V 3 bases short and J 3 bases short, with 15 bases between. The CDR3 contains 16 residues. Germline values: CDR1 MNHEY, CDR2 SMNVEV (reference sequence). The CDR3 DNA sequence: TGTGCCAGCAGTTTTACAACGGGAGGGCTCAATCAGCCCCAGCATTTT. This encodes CASSFTTGGLNQPQHF.

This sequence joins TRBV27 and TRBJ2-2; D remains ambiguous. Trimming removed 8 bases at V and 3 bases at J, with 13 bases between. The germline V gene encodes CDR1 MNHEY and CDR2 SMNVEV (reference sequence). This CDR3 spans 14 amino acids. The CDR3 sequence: CASRKGTYTGELFF. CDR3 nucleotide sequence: TGTGCCAGCCGGAAGGGAACTTACACCGGGGAGCTGTTTTTT.

This chain's CDR3 is CASSLSGGTYEQYF. In DNA form, the CDR3 reads TGTGCCAGCAGCCTTAGCGGGGGAACTTACGAGCAGTACTTC. The genes are TRBV6-6 and TRBJ2-7; 9 nucleotides agree with TRBD2. The germline gives CDR1 MNHNY, CDR2 SVGAGI (reference sequence). With V trimmed by 6 bases and J by 4 bases, 7 bases remained unmatched. The CDR3 has 14 amino acids.

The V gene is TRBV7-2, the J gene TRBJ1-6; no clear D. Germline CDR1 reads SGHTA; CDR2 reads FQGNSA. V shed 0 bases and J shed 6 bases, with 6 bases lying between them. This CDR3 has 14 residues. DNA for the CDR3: TGTGCCAGCAGCTTAGCCCCCCTTAATTCACCCCTCCACTTT. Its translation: CASSLAPLNSPLHF.

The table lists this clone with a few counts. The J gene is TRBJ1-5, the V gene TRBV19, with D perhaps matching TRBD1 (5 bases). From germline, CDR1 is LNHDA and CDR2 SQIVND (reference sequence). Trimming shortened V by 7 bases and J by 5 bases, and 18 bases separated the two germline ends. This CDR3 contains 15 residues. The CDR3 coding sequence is TGTGCCAGTACCTCTGGGAGGGCCAGGGATCAGCCCCAGCATTTT. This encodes CASTSGRARDQPQHF.

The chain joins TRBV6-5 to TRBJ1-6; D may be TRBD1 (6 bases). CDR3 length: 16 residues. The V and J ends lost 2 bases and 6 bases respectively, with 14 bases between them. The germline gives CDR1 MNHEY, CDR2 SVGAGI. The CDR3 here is CASSYLDRTANSPLHF. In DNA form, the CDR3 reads TGTGCCAGCAGTTACCTCGATCGGACAGCTAATTCACCCCTCCACTTT.

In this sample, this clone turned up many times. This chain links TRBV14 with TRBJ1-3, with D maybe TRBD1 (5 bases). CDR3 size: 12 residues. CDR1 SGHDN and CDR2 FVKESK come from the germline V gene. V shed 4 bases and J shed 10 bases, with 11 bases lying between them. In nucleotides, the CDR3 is TGTGCCAGCAGCCCCAAAGGGACGACCATATATTTT. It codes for CASSPKGTTIYF.

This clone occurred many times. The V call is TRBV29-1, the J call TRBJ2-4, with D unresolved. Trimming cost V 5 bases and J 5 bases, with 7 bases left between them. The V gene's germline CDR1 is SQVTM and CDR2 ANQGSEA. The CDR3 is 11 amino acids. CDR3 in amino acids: CSVFWENIQYF. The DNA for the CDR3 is TGCAGCGTTTTTTGGGAAAACATTCAGTACTTC.

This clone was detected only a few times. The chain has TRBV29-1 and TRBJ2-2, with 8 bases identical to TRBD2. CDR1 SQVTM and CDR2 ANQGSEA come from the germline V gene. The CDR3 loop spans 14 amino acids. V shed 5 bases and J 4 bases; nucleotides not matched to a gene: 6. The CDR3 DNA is TGCAGCGTTAGAGCGGGAGTTCCCACCGGGGAGCTGTTTTTT. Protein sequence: CSVRAGVPTGELFF.

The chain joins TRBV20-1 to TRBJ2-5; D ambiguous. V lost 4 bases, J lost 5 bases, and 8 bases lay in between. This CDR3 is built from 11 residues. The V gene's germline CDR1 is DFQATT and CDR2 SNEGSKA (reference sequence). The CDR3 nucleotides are TGCAGTGCTACCCCATATGAGACCCAGTACTTC. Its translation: CSATPYETQYF.

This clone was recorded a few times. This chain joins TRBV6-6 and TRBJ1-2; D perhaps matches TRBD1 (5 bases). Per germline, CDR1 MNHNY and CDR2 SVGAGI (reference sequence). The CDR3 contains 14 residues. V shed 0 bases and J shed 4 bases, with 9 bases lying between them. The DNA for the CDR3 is TGTGCCAGCAGTTACTCGAAGGGGATCTATGGCTACACCTTC. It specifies CASSYSKGIYGYTF.

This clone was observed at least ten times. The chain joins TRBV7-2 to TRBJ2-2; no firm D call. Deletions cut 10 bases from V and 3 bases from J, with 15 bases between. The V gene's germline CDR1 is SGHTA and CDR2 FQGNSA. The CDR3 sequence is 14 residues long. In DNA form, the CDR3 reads TGTGCCAACGCTGGGCTACTTCACACCGGGGAGCTGTTTTTT. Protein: CANAGLLHTGELFF.

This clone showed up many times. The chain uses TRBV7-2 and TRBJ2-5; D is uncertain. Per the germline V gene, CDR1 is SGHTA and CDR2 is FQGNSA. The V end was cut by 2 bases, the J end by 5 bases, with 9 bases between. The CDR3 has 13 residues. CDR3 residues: CASSLSGTETQYF. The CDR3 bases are TGTGCCAGCAGCTTAAGTGGAACGGAGACCCAGTACTTC.

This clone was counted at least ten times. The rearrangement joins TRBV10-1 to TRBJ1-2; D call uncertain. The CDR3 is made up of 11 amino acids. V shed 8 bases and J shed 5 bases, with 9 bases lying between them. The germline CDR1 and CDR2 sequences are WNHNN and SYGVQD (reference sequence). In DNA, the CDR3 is TGCGCCAGCCCATCTCCGTATGGCTACACCTTC. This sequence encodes CASPSPYGYTF.

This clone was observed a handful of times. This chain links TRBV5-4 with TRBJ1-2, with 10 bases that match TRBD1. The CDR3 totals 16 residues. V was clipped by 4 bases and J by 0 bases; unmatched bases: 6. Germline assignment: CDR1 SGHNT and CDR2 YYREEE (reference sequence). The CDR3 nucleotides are TGTGCCAGCAGCCTCTGGACAGGGGGAACTAACTATGGCTACACCTTC. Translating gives CASSLWTGGTNYGYTF.

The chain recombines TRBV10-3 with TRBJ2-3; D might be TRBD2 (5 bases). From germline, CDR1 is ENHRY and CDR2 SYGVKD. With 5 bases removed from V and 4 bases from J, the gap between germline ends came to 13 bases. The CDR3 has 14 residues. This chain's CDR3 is CAISRSWESDTQYF. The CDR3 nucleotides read TGTGCCATCAGTCGCTCCTGGGAGTCAGATACGCAGTATTTT.

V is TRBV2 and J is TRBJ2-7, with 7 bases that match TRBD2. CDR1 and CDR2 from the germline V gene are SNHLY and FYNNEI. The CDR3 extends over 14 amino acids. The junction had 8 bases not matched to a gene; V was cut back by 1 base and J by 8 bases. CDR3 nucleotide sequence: TGTGCCAGCAGTGAAGTGGGAGGGCGCCCCAAGCAGTACGTC. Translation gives CASSEVGGRPKQYV.

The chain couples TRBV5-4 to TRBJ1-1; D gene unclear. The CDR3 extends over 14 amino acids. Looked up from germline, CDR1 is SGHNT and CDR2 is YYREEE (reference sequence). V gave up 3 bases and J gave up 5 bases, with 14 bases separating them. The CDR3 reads CASSSSQTATEAFF. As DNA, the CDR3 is TGTGCCAGCAGCTCATCACAGACGGCGACTGAAGCTTTCTTT.

The CDR3 nucleotides are TGTGCCATCAGGAAAGGAGAGAACACTGAAGCTTTCTTT. It specifies CAIRKGENTEAFF. The chain is built from TRBV6-5 and TRBJ1-1; unclear D gene. The CDR3 has 13 residues. From germline, CDR1 is MNHEY and CDR2 SVGAGI. Trimming removed 10 bases from V and 1 base from J, with 13 bases in between.

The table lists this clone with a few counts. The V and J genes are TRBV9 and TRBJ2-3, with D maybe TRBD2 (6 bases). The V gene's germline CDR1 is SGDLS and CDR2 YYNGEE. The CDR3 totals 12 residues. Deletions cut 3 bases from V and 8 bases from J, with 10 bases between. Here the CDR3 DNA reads TGTGCCAGCAGCGGGGGACTTTCTACGCAGTATTTT. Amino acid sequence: CASSGGLSTQYF.

The CDR3 reads CASSPTNRGVGGYTF. The CDR3 bases are TGTGCCAGCAGCCCGACTAACAGGGGAGTCGGTGGCTACACCTTC. The gene calls are TRBV7-6 and TRBJ1-2, with 7 bases identical to TRBD1. The CDR3 is 15 amino acids. CDR1 is SGHVS, CDR2 FNYEAQ, per germline. The trim removed 5 bases at V and 7 bases at J, leaving 13 bases unmatched.

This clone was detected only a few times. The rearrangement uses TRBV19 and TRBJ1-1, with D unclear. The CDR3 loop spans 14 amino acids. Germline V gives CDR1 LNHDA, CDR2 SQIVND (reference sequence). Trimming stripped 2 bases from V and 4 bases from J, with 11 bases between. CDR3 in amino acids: CASSIRPLGTEAFF. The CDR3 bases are TGTGCCAGTAGTATACGTCCATTGGGCACTGAAGCTTTCTTT.

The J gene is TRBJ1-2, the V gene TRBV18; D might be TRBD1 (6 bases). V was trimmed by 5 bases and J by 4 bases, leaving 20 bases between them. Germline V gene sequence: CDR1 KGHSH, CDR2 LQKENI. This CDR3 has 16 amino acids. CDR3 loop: CASSSPGAARGYGYTF. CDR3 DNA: TGTGCCAGCTCATCGCCGGGAGCGGCCAGGGGCTATGGCTACACCTTC.

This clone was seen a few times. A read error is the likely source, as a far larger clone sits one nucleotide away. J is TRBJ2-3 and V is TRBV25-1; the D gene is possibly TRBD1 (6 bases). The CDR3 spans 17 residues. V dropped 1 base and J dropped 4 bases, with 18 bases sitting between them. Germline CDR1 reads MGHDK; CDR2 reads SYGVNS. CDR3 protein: CASSELEFGDNSDTQYF. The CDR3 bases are TGTGCCAGCAGTGAATTAGAGTTTGGGGACAACTCAGATACGCAGTATTTT.

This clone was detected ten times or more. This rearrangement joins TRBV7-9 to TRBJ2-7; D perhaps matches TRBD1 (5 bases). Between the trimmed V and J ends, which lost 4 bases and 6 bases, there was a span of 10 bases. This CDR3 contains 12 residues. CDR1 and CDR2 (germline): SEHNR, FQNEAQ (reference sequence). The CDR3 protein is CASSSSGSEQYF. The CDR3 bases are TGTGCCAGCAGCTCGTCAGGGTCCGAGCAGTACTTC.